This T cell receptor beta chain was retrieved from a study of Graves' ophthalmopathy and Graves' hyperthyroidism. This CDR3 contains 13 residues. Trimming shortened V by 6 bases and J by 3 bases, and 10 bases separated the two germline ends. Among the hyperthyroidism patients, all were newly diagnosed, aged 18 to 65, with under 2 months' duration. The authors amplified TCR beta CDR3 regions, and they did so from RNA transcripts for repertoire sequencing. The authors performed first-round RT-PCR with HTBI primers and then a second-round multiplex PCR. From the multiplex PCR reads, TCRdb called clonotypes with MiXCR, one entry per CDR3 protein. The profile shows about 620,000 distinct CDR3 sequences, 22% of them singletons.

The receptor was derived from a woman aged 18-29 years with stable Graves' hyperthyroidism. Some clones in this sample may be carry-over from other donors' samples. The sequencing sample was made of peripheral blood. The chain combines TRBV12-3 or TRBV12-4 with TRBJ2-3; D gene unclear. The CDR3: CASSLQQTDTQYF. CDR3 nucleotide sequence: TGTGCCAGCAGCCTCCAACAAACAGATACGCAGTATTTT.